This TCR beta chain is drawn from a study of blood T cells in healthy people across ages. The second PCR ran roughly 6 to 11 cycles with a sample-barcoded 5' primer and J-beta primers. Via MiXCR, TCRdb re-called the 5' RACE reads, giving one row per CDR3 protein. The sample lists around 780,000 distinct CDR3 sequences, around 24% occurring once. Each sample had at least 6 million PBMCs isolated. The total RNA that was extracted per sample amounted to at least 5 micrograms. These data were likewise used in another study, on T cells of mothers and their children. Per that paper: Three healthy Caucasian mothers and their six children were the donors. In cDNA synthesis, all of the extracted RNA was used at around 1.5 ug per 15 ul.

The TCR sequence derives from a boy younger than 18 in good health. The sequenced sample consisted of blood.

In DNA, the CDR3 is TGTGCCAGCAGGGGGAGTGGGCAGCCCCAGCATTTT. It codes for CASRGSGQPQHF. The gene calls are TRBV2 and TRBJ1-5; D unresolved. V shed 6 bases and J shed 7 bases, with 10 bases lying between them. Germline lookup yields CDR1 SNHLY and CDR2 FYNNEI. There are 12 residues in the CDR3.